This passage covers 27 T cell receptor beta chains from one sample sequenced in a study of shared clonotypes between healthy human individuals. Only in-frame clones appear in the TCRdb table, and some are missing; sequencing was by immunoSEQ multiplex PCR. The profile shows 900,000 to 1,200,000 clones, 70% to 80% of them singletons. Sequences were obtained from memory CD4+ T cells from PBMCs. Subset noted: CD45RA-negative fraction. The receptors here all came from a man aged 18-30 years in good health. Some clones in this sample may be carry-over from other donors' samples.

The CDR3 spells CASRENVGQPQHF. The CDR3 DNA reads TGTGCCAGCAGAGAAAATGTAGGTCAGCCCCAGCATTTT. The chain links TRBV2 to TRBJ1-5; D remains ambiguous. The CDR3 consists of 13 residues. CDR1 is SNHLY and CDR2 is FYNNEI in the germline V gene. The V end was cut by 6 bases, the J end by 6 bases, with 12 bases between.

The chain employs TRBV7-9 and TRBJ2-5; 11 nucleotides align to TRBD2. The CDR3 runs 18 residues. Germline values: CDR1 SEHNR, CDR2 FQNEAQ (reference sequence). J gave up 3 bases and V 0 bases, and 9 bases lay outside the gene matches. The chain's CDR3 is CASSLAPLAGGLKETQYF. In DNA form, the CDR3 reads TGTGCCAGCAGCTTAGCCCCCCTAGCGGGAGGCCTTAAAGAGACCCAGTACTTC.

The chain has TRBV30 and TRBJ1-1; TRBD1 is a possible D gene (5 bases). V lost 7 bases, J lost 7 bases, and 10 bases lay in between. Germline CDR1 GTSNPN, CDR2 SVGIG (reference sequence). The CDR3 has 10 residues. CDR3 amino acids: CASGVIEAFF. For the CDR3, the DNA is TGTGCCTCGGGGGTTATTGAAGCTTTCTTT.

This clone has a handful of counts. V usage is TRBV6-5 and J usage is TRBJ2-7; 7 bases agree with TRBD1. The CDR3 totals 12 residues. J was trimmed by 0 bases and V by 8 bases; bases with no gene match: 1. Germline loops: CDR1 MNHEY, CDR2 SVGAGI. Here the CDR3 DNA reads TGTGCCAGCGGGGACAGCTCCTACGAGCAGTACTTC. Amino acids: CASGDSSYEQYF.

The chain couples TRBV9 to TRBJ2-1, with 12 positions matching TRBD2. CDR1 SGDLS and CDR2 YYNGEE come from the germline V gene. The CDR3 totals 16 residues. The J segment lost 8 bases and the V segment lost 1 base, leaving 7 bases of the junction unmatched. CDR3 loop: CASSVSLAGGFDEQFF. CDR3 bases: TGTGCCAGCAGCGTATCCCTAGCGGGAGGGTTTGATGAGCAGTTCTTC.

This clone has a single count. This rearrangement joins TRBV4-3 to TRBJ1-4; D unresolved. V gave up 0 bases and J gave up 6 bases, with 14 bases separating them. Germline V CDR1 and CDR2: LGHNA, YSLEER. The CDR3 loop spans 16 amino acids. Here the CDR3 reads CASSQERVRTYEKLFF. The CDR3 DNA sequence: TGCGCCAGCAGCCAAGAAAGGGTCAGGACGTATGAAAAACTGTTTTTT.

This clone was detected only a few times. Other DNA sequences within the sample encode an identical CDR3. The chain carries TRBV5-1 and TRBJ2-3; a possible D gene is TRBD2 (7 bases). The CDR3 has 16 amino acids. V lost 0 bases to trimming and J lost 1 base, with 12 bases between them. Germline CDR1 and CDR2: SGHRS and YFSETQ. The CDR3 bases are TGCGCCAGCAGCTTGGCCGGGGGGCCGGGCACAGATACGCAGTATTTT. Protein product: CASSLAGGPGTDTQYF.

This clone was recorded a few times. The chain has TRBV30 and TRBJ2-5; D possibly corresponds to TRBD1 (5 bases). V shed 0 bases and J shed 7 bases, with 12 bases lying between them. The length of the CDR3 is 13 residues. Germline CDR1 is GTSNPN and CDR2 is SVGIG (reference sequence). CDR3 DNA sequence: TGTGCCTGGAGTGTACAAGGGGTTTGGACCCAGTACTTC. Translating it yields CAWSVQGVWTQYF.

The CDR3 region has the DNA TGTGCCAGCAGCCTAAGATGGGAGACCTCGACCCGCCGGTTCTTC. This gives the protein CASSLRWETSTRRFF. The chain has TRBV7-2 and TRBJ2-1; tentatively, D is TRBD2 (5 bases). CDR3 length equals 15 residues. Trimming removed 5 bases at V and 15 bases at J, with 26 bases between. Germline CDR1 SGHTA, CDR2 FQGNSA.

As concerns this clone: A far bigger clonotype differs at one base, so this is likely a read error. The same CDR3 arises from other DNA sequences in this sample as well. The chain carries TRBV28 and TRBJ2-7; D not certain. CDR3 size: 13 residues. CDR1 is MDHEN, CDR2 SYDVKM, per germline. The V end lost 8 bases, the J end lost 4 bases, and 15 bases lay between the germline ends. The CDR3 reads CASSSGGPYEQYF. The CDR3 coding sequence is TGTGCCAGCTCCTCTGGCGGTCCTTACGAGCAGTACTTC.

This clone has just a few counts. The J gene is TRBJ2-1, the V gene TRBV11-2; 9 nucleotides align to TRBD1. V dropped 2 bases and J dropped 3; count of bases not matched to a gene: 8. The CDR3 has 17 residues. The germline V gene encodes CDR1 SGHAT and CDR2 FQNNGV. In DNA form, the CDR3 reads TGTGCCAGCAGCTTATATTCGGGACAGGGATTCTACAATGAGCAGTTCTTC. It is translated as CASSLYSGQGFYNEQFF.

The chain has TRBV5-1 and TRBJ2-1, with a possible D match to TRBD2 (6 bases). In germline, CDR1 is SGHRS, CDR2 YFSETQ. There are 16 residues in the CDR3. The V and J ends lost 4 bases and 4 bases respectively, with 18 bases between them. CDR3 sequence reads: CASSPGGRAAYNEQFF. CDR3 DNA sequence: TGCGCCAGCAGCCCCGGGGGAAGAGCAGCTTACAATGAGCAGTTCTTC.

The chain uses TRBV30 and TRBJ1-5; unclear D gene. V was trimmed by 3 bases and J by 1 base, leaving 16 bases between them. Germline V gene sequence: CDR1 GTSNPN, CDR2 SVGIG (reference sequence). CDR3 length: 16 amino acids. CDR3 amino acids: CAWSGEAVLSNQPQHF. In nucleotides, the CDR3 is TGTGCCTGGAGCGGGGAGGCAGTCTTGAGCAATCAGCCCCAGCATTTT.

The chain has TRBV5-1 and TRBJ1-2; D is perhaps TRBD1 (6 bases). There are 15 residues in the CDR3. V lost 0 bases, J lost 5 bases, and 14 bases lay in between. Germline V lookup: CDR1 SGHRS, CDR2 YFSETQ. CDR3 in amino acids: CASSLEVGTPYGYTF. For the CDR3, the DNA is TGCGCCAGCAGCTTGGAGGTCGGGACACCGTATGGCTACACCTTC.

The chain uses TRBV9 and TRBJ2-3, with TRBD2 identical over 14 bases. This CDR3 has 16 amino acids. J gave up 5 bases and V 2 bases, and 4 bases lay outside the gene matches. Germline CDR1 is SGDLS and CDR2 is YYNGEE. CDR3 protein: CASSVTSGRAKDTQYF. CDR3 coding DNA: TGTGCCAGCAGCGTGACTAGCGGGAGGGCCAAAGATACGCAGTATTTT.

The CDR3 sequence is CASSLTKGGETQYF. Written as DNA, the CDR3 is TGTGCCAGCAGCCTAACCAAGGGTGGAGAGACCCAGTACTTC. This rearrangement joins TRBV14 to TRBJ2-5; D gene ambiguous. CDR1 and CDR2 from the germline V gene are SGHDN and FVKESK. V was cut by 4 bases and J by 4 bases, with 13 bases left in between. This CDR3 contains 14 residues.

The J gene is TRBJ2-2, the V gene TRBV5-4, with a possible D match to TRBD1 (6 bases). Germline CDR1 reads SGHNT; CDR2 reads YYREEE (reference sequence). With 4 bases removed from V and 5 bases from J, the gap between germline ends came to 15 bases. This CDR3 has 15 amino acids. CDR3 residues: CASSGPRDTTGELFF. Here the CDR3 DNA reads TGTGCCAGCAGCGGACCCCGGGACACAACCGGGGAGCTGTTTTTT.

The chain combines TRBV9 with TRBJ2-7, with TRBD2 as a possible D gene (6 bases). The J call may be in error: the DNA end matches TRBJ2-5 better. The CDR3 spans 15 residues. Germline CDR1 is SGDLS and CDR2 is YYNGEE. CDR3 region: CASSVGDPRGETQYF. CDR3 in DNA: TGTGCCAGCAGCGTGGGGGACCCGCGGGGCGAGACCCAGTACTTC.

This chain connects TRBV6-5 to TRBJ2-5, with TRBD2 as a possible D gene (6 bases). This CDR3 is built from 14 residues. From germline, CDR1 is MNHEY and CDR2 SVGAGI. Trimming cost V 5 bases and J 4 bases, with 14 bases left between them. The CDR3 loop reads CASSIPGGRETQYF. The CDR3 DNA reads as TGTGCCAGCAGTATTCCCGGGGGACGAGAGACCCAGTACTTC.

This chain links TRBV2 with TRBJ1-1; 7 bases align to TRBD1. Germline V gives CDR1 SNHLY, CDR2 FYNNEI. The V gene end was trimmed by 7 bases and the J gene end by 3 bases; junction bases not matched to a gene: 5. This CDR3 has 13 amino acids. CDR3 sequence (DNA): TGTGCCAGCAATTACCAGGGGGACACTGAAGCTTTCTTT. This sequence encodes CASNYQGDTEAFF. Supplemented by reference TRBV2 and TRBJ1-1, the full variable domain reads EPEVTQTPSHQVTQMGQEVILRCVPISNHLYFYWYRQILGQKVEFLVSFYNNEISEKSEIFDDQFSVERPDGSNFTLKIRSTKLEDSAMYFCASNYQGDTEAFFGQGTRLTVV.

The V and J genes are TRBV6-1 and TRBJ2-5; possibly TRBD1 for D (6 bases). The length of the CDR3 is 15 residues. Trimming left V 2 bases short and J 1 base short, with 11 bases between. Germline lookup yields CDR1 MNHNS and CDR2 SASEGT. DNA of the CDR3: TGTGCCAGCAGTGAACCAGGGGATCCCCAAGAGACCCAGTACTTC. Translated: CASSEPGDPQETQYF.

V and J are TRBV5-1 and TRBJ2-2; D not resolved. The CDR3 has 16 residues. Germline CDR1 reads SGHRS; CDR2 reads YFSETQ. The V end was cut by 4 bases, the J end by 6 bases, with 19 bases between. CDR3 DNA: TGCGCCAGCAGCCCCCTCGCAGGTGATGTGTCCGGGGAGCTGTTTTTT. This translates into CASSPLAGDVSGELFF.

This clone came up many times. The rearrangement joins TRBV28 to TRBJ2-1, with 7 nucleotides matching TRBD1. The CDR3 totals 15 residues. V dropped 3 bases and J dropped 7; count of bases not matched to a gene: 9. Germline CDR1 and CDR2: MDHEN and SYDVKM. The CDR3 region has the DNA TGTGCCAGCAGTTTGGGGGACAGATATGGTAATGAGCAGTTCTTC. Translating gives CASSLGDRYGNEQFF.

The rearrangement joins TRBV5-4 to TRBJ2-7; tentatively, D is TRBD2 (5 bases). CDR1 SGHNT and CDR2 YYREEE come from the germline V gene (reference sequence). V was cut by 3 bases and J by 2 bases, with 12 bases left in between. The length of the CDR3 is 14 residues. CDR3 amino acids: CASSSRSGPYEQYF. DNA of the CDR3: TGTGCCAGCAGCTCAAGGAGCGGACCCTACGAGCAGTACTTC.

J is TRBJ2-5 and V is TRBV10-2; 11 positions agree with TRBD2. This CDR3 has 14 amino acids. Germline values: CDR1 WSHSY, CDR2 SAAADI. The V and J ends lost 8 bases and 9 bases, in that order; junction bases with no gene match: 11. The CDR3 protein is CASQLAGATGAQYF. The CDR3 bases are TGCGCCAGCCAACTAGCGGGAGCCACTGGGGCCCAGTACTTC.

The V call is TRBV5-4, the J call TRBJ2-3, with a weak D call TRBD2 (7 bases). The germline V gene has CDR1 SGHNT and CDR2 YYREEE (reference sequence). The V end was cut by 1 base, the J end by 5 bases, with 14 bases between. The CDR3 runs to 15 residues. The CDR3 reads CASSLPGDYGDTQYF. CDR3 DNA sequence: TGTGCCAGCAGCTTGCCAGGGGACTACGGAGATACGCAGTATTTT.

There are many counts of this clone. The chain has TRBV19 and TRBJ2-6; 8 nucleotides line up with TRBD1. The length of the CDR3 is 17 residues. Germline V lookup: CDR1 LNHDA, CDR2 SQIVND (reference sequence). Losses at the gene ends were 9 bases for V and 0 bases for J; bases not matched to a gene: 10. CDR3 amino acids: CARDRTGITSGANVLTF. Written as DNA, the CDR3 is TGTGCCAGAGACAGGACAGGGATAACCTCTGGGGCCAACGTCCTGACTTTC.